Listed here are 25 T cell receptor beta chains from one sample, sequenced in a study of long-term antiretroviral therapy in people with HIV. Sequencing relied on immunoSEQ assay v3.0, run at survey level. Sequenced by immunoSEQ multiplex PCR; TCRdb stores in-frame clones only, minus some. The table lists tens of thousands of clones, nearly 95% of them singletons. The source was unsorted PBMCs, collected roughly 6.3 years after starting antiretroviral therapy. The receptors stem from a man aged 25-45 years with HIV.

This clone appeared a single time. Here the CDR3 reads CASSPGGATVEAFF. The CDR3 bases are TGTGCCAGCAGCCCGGGGGGGGCAACCGTTGAAGCTTTCTTT. The chain couples TRBV7-2 to TRBJ1-1; tentative D call: TRBD1 (6 bases). Trimming took 5 bases from V and 7 from J, leaving 17 bases between them. This CDR3 spans 14 amino acids. CDR1 and CDR2 from the germline V gene are SGHTA and FQGNSA.

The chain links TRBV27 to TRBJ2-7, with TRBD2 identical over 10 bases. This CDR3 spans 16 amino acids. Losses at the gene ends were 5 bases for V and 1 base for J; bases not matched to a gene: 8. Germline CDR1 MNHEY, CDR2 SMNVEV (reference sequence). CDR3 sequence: CASSPYTSGASYEQYF. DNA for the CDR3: TGTGCCAGCAGTCCCTATACTAGCGGGGCATCCTACGAGCAGTACTTC.

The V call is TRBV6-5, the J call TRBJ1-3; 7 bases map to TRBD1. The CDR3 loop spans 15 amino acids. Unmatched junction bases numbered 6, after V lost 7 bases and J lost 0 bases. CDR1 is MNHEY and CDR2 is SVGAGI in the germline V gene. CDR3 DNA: TGTGCCAGCACCGCAAACAGGGGCTCTGGAAACACCATATATTTT. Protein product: CASTANRGSGNTIYF.

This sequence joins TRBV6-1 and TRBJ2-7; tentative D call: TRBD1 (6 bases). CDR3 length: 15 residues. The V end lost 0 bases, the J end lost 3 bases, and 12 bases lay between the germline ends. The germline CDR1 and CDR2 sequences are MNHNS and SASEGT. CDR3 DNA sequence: TGTGCCAGCAGTGAAGCGGGTACAGGGATCTACGAGCAGTACTTC. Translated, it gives CASSEAGTGIYEQYF.

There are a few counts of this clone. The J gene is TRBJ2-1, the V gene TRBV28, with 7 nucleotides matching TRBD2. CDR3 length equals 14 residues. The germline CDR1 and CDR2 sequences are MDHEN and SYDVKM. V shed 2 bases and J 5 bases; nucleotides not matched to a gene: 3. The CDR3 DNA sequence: TGTGCCAGCAGTTTACTAGCGGCCAACAATGAGCAGTTCTTC. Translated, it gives CASSLLAANNEQFF.

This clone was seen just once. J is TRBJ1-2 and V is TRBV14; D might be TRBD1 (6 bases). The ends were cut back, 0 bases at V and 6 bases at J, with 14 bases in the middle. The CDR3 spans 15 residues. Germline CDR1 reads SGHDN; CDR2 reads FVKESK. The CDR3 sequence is CASSQEVTGAHGYTF. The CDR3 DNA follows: TGTGCCAGCAGCCAAGAAGTCACGGGGGCGCATGGCTACACCTTC.

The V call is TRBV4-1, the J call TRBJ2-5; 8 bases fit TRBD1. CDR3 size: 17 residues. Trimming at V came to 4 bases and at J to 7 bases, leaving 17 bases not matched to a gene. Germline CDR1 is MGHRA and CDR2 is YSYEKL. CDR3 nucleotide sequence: TGCGCCAGCAGCCCGTACCTTACAGGGGGAAAGACGGGGACCCAGTACTTC. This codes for CASSPYLTGGKTGTQYF.

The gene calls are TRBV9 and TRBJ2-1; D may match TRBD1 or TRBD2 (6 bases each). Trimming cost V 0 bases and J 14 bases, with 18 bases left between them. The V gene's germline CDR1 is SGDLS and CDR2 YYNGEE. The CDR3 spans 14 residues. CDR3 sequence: CASSVVGGSEDKFF. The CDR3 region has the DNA TGTGCCAGCAGCGTAGTCGGGGGCTCGGAGGATAAGTTCTTC.

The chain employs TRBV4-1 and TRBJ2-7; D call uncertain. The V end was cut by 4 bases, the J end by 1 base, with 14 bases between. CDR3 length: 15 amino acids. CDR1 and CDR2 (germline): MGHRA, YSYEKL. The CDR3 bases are TGCGCCAGCAGCCCTAAAGCTAAAGGGTCCTACGAGCAGTACTTC. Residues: CASSPKAKGSYEQYF.

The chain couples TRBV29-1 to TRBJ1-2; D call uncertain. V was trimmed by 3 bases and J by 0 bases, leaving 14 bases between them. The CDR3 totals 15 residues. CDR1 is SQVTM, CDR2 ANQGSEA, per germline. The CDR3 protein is CSVDIVRKANYGYTF. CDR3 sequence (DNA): TGCAGCGTTGATATTGTCCGGAAAGCTAACTATGGCTACACCTTC.

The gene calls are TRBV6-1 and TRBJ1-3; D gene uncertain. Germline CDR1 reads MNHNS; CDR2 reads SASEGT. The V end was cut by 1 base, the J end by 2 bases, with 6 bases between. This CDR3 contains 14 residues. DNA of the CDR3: TGTGCCAGCAGTGAAGGCCAGGCTGGAAACACCATATATTTT. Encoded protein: CASSEGQAGNTIYF.

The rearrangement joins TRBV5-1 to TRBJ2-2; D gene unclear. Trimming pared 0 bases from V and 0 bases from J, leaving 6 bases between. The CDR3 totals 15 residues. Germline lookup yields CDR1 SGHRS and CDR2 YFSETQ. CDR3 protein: CASSLAQPNTGELFF. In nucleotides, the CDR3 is TGCGCCAGCAGCTTGGCCCAGCCGAACACCGGGGAGCTGTTTTTT.

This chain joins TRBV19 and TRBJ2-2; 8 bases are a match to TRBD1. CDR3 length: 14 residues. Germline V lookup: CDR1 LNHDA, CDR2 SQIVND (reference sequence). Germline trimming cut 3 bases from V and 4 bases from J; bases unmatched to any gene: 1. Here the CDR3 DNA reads TGTGCCAGTAGTATTGGACAGGGCACCGGGGAGCTGTTTTTT. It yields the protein CASSIGQGTGELFF.

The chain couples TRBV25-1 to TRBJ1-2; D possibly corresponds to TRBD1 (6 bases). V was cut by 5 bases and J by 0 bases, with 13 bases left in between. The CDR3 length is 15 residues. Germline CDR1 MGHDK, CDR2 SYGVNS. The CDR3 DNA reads TGTGCCAGCAGTCCTGAGGGGGAAGCTAACTATGGCTACACCTTC. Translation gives CASSPEGEANYGYTF.

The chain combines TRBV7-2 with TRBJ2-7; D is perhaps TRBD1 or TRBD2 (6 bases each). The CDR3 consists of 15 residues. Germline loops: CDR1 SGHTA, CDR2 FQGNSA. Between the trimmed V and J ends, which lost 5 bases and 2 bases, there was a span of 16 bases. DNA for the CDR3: TGTGCCAGCAGCCCCATGGGGGGCGGGGCCTACGAGCAGTACTTC. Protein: CASSPMGGGAYEQYF.

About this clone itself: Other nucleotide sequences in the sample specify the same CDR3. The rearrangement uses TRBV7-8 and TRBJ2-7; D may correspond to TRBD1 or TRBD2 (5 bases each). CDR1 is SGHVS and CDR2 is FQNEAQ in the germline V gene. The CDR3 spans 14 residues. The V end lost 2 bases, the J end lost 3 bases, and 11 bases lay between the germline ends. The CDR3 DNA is TGTGCCAGCAGCTTAAGGGGAGAGAACTACGAGCAGTACTTC. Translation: CASSLRGENYEQYF.

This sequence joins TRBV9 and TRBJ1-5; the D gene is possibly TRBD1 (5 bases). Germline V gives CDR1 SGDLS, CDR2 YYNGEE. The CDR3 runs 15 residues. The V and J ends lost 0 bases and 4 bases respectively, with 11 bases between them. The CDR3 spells CASSVAGTTNQPQHF. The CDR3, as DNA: TGTGCCAGCAGCGTAGCTGGGACCACTAATCAGCCCCAGCATTTT.

DNA of the CDR3: TGTGCCACCAGCTCTGGGACAGGGAGAAAGGAAAAACTGTTTTTT. This translates into CATSSGTGRKEKLFF. V and J are TRBV15 and TRBJ1-4; TRBD1 matches 9 bases. Germline values: CDR1 LNHNV, CDR2 YYDKDF (reference sequence). CDR3 size: 15 residues. Trimming removed 5 bases from V and 8 bases from J; junction bases left unmatched: 9.

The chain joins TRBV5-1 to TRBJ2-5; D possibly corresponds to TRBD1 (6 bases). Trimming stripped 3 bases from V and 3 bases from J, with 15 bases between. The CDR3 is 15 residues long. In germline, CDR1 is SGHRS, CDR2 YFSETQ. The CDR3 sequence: CASSSTGTKEETQYF. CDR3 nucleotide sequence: TGCGCCAGCAGCTCGACCGGGACAAAAGAAGAGACCCAGTACTTC.

CDR3 nucleotide sequence: TGTGCCAGCAGCTTGGGGGGCGGGGAGCTGTTTTTT. Its protein is CASSLGGGELFF. J is TRBJ2-2 and V is TRBV5-6; no reliable D call. The V end was cut by 0 bases, the J end by 7 bases, with 4 bases between. The germline gives CDR1 SGHDT, CDR2 YYEEEE. The CDR3 sequence is 12 residues long.

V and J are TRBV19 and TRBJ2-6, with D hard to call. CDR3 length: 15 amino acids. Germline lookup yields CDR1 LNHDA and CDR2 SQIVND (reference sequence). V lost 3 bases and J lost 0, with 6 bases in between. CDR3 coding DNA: TGTGCCAGTAGTATGGGTAGCTCTGGGGCCAACGTCCTGACTTTC. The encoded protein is CASSMGSSGANVLTF.

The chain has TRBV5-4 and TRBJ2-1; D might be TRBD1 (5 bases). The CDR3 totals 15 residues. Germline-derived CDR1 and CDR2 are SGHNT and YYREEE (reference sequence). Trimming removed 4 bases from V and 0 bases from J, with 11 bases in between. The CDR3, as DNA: TGTGCCAGCAGCGACCAGGACAACTCCTACAATGAGCAGTTCTTC. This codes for CASSDQDNSYNEQFF.

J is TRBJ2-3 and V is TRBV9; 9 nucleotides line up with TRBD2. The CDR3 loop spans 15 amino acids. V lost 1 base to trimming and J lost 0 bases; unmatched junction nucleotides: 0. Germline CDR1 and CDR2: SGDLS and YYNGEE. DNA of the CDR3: TGTGCCAGCAGCGTAAGCGGGGGGAGCACAGATACGCAGTATTTT. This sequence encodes CASSVSGGSTDTQYF.

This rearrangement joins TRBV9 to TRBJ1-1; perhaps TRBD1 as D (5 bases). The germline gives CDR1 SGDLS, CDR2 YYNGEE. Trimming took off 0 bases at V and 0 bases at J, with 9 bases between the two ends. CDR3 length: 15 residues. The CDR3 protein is CASSVGGAVNTEAFF. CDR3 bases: TGTGCCAGCAGCGTAGGTGGGGCTGTGAACACTGAAGCTTTCTTT.

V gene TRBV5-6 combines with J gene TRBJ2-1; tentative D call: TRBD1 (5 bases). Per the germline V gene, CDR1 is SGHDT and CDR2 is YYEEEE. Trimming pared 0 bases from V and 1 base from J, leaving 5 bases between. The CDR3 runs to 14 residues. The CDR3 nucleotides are TGTGCCAGCAGCTTGGGACAGTCCTACAATGAGCAGTTCTTC. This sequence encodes CASSLGQSYNEQFF.